This paragraph covers one T cell receptor beta chain sequence. Its matching antigen is unknown. This sample stems from a study of OX40 agonist ivuxolimab in advanced cancers. Study summary: Across the patients, intravenous ivuxolimab was delivered every 2 weeks at 0.01 to 10 mg/kg. Study-level findings and limits: CD8+ T cells averaged more expanded clones than CD4+. Some of the nonresponding patients also showed low levels of normalized T-cell clonal expansion.

Some clones are missing from TCRdb's copy, which holds only in-frame ones; the method was immunoSEQ multiplex PCR. The data hold around 94,000 clones, with more than 75% observed a single time. V was cut by 2 bases and J by 0 bases, with 14 bases left in between. The CDR3 has 18 residues. Germline assignment: CDR1 SGHTA and CDR2 FQGTGA. The sequence was collected from an adult with an advanced solid tumor such as melanoma, head and neck, liver or kidney cancer. J is TRBJ2-6 and V is TRBV7-3; no firm D call. The material was CD4+ or CD8+ T cells sorted from blood, obtained in a trial of the OX40 agonist ivuxolimab. As DNA, the CDR3 is TGTGCCAGCAGCTTACGTGCCTTGGGCGGCTCTGGGGCCAACGTCCTGACTTTC. Translation: CASSLRALGGSGANVLTF.